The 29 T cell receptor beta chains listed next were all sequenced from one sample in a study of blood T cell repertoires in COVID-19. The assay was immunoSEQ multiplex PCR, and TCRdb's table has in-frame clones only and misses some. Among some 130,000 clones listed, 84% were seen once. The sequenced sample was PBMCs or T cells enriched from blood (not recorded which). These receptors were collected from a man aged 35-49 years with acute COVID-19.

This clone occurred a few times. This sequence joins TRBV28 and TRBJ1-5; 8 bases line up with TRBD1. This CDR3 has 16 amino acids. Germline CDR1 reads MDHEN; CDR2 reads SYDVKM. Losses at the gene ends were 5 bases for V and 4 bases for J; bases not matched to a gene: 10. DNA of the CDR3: TGTGCCAGCAGTCGCCCAGGGGGCGCCGGAAATCAGCCCCAGCATTTT. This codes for CASSRPGGAGNQPQHF.

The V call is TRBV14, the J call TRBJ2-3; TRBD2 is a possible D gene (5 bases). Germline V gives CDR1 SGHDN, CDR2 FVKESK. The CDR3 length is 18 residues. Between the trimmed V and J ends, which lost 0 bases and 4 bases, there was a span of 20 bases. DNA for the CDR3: TGTGCCAGCAGCCAAGATTTATGGAGCGGAAGAGGGCCAGATACGCAGTATTTT. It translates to CASSQDLWSGRGPDTQYF. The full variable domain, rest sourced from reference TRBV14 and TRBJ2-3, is EAGVTQFPSHSVIEKGQTVTLRCDPISGHDNLYWYRRVMGKEIKFLLHFVKESKQDESGMPNNRFLAERTGGTYSTLKVQPAELEDSGVYFCASSQDLWSGRGPDTQYFGPGTRLTVL.

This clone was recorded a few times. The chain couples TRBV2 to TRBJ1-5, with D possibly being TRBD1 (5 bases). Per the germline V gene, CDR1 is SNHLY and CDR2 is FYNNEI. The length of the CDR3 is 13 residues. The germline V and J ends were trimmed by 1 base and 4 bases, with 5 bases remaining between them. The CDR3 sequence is CASSEEGNQPQHF. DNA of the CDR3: TGTGCCAGCAGTGAAGAGGGGAATCAGCCCCAGCATTTT.

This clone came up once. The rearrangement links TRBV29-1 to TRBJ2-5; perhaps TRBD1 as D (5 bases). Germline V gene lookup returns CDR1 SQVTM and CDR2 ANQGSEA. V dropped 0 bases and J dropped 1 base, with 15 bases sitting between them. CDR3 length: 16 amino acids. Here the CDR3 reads CSVEDPGFQVQETQYF. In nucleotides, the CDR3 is TGCAGCGTTGAAGATCCAGGGTTTCAGGTCCAAGAGACCCAGTACTTC. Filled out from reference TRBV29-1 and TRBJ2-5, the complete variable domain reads SAVISQKPSRDICQRGTSLTIQCQVDSQVTMMFWYRQQPGQSLTLIATANQGSEATYESGFVIDKFPISRPNLTFSTLTVSNMSPEDSSIYLCSVEDPGFQVQETQYFGPGTRLLVL.

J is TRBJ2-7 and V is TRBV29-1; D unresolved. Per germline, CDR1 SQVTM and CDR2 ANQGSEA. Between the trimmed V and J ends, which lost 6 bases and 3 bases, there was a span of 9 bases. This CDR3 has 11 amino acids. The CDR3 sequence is CSVALDYEQYF. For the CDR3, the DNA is TGCAGCGTAGCCCTAGACTACGAGCAGTACTTC.

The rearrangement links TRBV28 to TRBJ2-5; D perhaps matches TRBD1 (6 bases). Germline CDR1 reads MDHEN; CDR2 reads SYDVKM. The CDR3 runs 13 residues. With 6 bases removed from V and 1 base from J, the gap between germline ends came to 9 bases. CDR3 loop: CASRPTGQETQYF. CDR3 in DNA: TGTGCCAGCAGACCGACAGGCCAAGAGACCCAGTACTTC.

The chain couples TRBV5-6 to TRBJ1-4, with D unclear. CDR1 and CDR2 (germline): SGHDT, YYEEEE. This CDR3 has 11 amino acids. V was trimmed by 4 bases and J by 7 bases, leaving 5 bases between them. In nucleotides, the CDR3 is TGTGCCAGCAGCCTCGGTGAAAAACTGTTTTTT. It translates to CASSLGEKLFF.

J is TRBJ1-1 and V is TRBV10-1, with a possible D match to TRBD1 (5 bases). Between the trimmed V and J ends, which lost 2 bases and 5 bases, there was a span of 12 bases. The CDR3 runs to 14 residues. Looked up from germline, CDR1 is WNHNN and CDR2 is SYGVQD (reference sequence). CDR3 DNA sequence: TGCGCCAGCAGTGAGCGGGGGAGGCCAACTGAAGCTTTCTTT. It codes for CASSERGRPTEAFF.

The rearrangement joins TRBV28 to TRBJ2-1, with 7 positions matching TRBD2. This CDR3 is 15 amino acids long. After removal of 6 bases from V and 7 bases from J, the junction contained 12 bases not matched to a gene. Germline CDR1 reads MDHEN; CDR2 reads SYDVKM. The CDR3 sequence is CASSRLKGGHNEQFF. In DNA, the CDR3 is TGTGCCAGCAGCCGATTGAAGGGAGGGCATAATGAGCAGTTCTTC. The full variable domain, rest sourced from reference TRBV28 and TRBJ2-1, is DVKVTQSSRYLVKRTGEKVFLECVQDMDHENMFWYRQDPGLGLRLIYFSYDVKMKEKGDIPEGYSVSREKKERFSLILESASTNQTSMYLCASSRLKGGHNEQFFGPGTRLTVL.

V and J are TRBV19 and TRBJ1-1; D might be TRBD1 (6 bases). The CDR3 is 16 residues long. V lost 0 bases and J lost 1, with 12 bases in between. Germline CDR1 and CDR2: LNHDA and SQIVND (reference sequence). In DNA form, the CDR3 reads TGTGCCAGTAGTATAGATTTTCGGACAGCGAACACTGAAGCTTTCTTT. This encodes CASSIDFRTANTEAFF.

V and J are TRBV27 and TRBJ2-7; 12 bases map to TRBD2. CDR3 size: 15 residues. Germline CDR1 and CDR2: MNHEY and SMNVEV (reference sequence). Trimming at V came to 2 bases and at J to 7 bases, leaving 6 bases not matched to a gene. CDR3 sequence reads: CASSLITSGRKEQYF. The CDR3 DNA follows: TGTGCCAGCAGTTTAATAACTAGCGGGAGGAAAGAGCAGTACTTC.

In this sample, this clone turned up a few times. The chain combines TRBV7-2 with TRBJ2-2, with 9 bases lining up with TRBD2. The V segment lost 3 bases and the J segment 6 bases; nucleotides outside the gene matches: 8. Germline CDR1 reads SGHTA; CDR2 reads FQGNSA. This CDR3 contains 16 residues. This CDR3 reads CASSFGPSGKAGELFF. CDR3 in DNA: TGTGCCAGCAGCTTTGGCCCTAGCGGGAAGGCCGGGGAGCTGTTTTTT.

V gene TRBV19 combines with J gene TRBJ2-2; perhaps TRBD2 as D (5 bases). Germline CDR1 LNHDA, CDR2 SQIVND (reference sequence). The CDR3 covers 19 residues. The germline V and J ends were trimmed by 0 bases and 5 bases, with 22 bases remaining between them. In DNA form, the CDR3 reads TGTGCCAGTAGTATAGATCCCCCGCGGGCGGGCCCGTTTACCGGGGAGCTGTTTTTT. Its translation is CASSIDPPRAGPFTGELFF.

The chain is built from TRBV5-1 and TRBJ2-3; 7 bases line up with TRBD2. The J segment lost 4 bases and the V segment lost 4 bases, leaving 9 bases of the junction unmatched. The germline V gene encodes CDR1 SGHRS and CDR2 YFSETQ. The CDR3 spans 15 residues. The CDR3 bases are TGCGCCAGCAGCCCGCGGGAGCTGGGGTCAGATACGCAGTATTTT. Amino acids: CASSPRELGSDTQYF.

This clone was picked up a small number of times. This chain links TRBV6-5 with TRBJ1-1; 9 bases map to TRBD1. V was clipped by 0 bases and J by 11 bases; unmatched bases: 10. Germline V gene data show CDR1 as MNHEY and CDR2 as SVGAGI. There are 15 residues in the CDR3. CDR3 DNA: TGTGCCAGCAGTTACTCCCTCGACAGGGGGAGTAAGGCTTTCTTT. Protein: CASSYSLDRGSKAFF.

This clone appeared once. The CDR3: CASTRGQGRTEAFF. DNA of the CDR3: TGTGCCAGTACTAGGGGACAGGGCAGGACTGAAGCTTTCTTT. The chain employs TRBV19 and TRBJ1-1; 9 nucleotides agree with TRBD1. This CDR3 contains 14 residues. V lost 7 bases to trimming and J lost 5 bases; unmatched junction nucleotides: 8. Germline V lookup: CDR1 LNHDA, CDR2 SQIVND (reference sequence).

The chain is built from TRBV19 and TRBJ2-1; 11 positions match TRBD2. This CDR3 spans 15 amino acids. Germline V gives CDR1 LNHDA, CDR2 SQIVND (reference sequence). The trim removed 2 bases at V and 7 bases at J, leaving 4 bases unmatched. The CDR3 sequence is CASSITSGSQNEQFF. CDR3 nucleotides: TGTGCCAGTAGTATAACTAGCGGGAGTCAGAATGAGCAGTTCTTC.

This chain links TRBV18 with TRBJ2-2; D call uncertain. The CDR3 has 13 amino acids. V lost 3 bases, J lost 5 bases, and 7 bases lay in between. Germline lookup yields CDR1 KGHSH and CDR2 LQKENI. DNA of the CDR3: TGTGCCAGCTCACCTGAGTGGACCGGGGAGCTGTTTTTT. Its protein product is CASSPEWTGELFF.

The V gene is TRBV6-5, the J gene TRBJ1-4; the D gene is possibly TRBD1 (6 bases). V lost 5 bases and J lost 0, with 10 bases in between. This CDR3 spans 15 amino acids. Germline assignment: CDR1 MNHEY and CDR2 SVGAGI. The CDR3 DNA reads TGTGCCAGCAGTACCTCAGGGGCAACTAATGAAAAACTGTTTTTT. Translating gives CASSTSGATNEKLFF.

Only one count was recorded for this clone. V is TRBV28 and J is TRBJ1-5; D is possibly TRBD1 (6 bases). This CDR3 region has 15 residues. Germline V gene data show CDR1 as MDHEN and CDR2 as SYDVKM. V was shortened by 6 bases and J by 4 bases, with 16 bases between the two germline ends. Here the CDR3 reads CASSLLDRRNQPQHF. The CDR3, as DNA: TGTGCCAGCAGCCTTCTCGACAGGAGAAATCAGCCCCAGCATTTT.

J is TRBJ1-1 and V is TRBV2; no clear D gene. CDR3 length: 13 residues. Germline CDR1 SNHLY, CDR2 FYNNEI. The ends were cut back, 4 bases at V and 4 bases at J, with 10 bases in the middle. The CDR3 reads CASSVRSSTEAFF. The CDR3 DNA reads TGTGCCAGCAGTGTTCGCAGTTCCACTGAAGCTTTCTTT.

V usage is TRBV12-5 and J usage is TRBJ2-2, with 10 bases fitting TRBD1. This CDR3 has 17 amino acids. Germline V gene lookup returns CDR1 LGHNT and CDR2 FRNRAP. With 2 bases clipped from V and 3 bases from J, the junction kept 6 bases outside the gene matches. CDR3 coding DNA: TGTGCTAGTGGTTTGATTACCGGGACAGGGGACACCGGGGAGCTGTTTTTT. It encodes CASGLITGTGDTGELFF.

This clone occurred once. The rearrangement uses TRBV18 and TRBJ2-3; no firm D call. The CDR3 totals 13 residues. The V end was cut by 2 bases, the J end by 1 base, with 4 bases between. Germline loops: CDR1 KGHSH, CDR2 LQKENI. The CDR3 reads CASSPSGTDTQYF. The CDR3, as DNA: TGTGCCAGCTCACCAAGCGGCACAGATACGCAGTATTTT.

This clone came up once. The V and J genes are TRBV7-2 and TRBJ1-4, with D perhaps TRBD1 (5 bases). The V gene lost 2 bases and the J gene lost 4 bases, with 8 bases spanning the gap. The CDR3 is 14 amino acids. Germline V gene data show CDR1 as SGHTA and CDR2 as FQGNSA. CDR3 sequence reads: CASSLQGGNEKLFF. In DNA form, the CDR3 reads TGTGCCAGCAGCTTACAGGGCGGTAATGAAAAACTGTTTTTT.

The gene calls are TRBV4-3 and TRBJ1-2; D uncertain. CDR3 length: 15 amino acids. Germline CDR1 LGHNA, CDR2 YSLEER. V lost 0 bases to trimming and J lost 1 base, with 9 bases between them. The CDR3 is CASSQDIGLNYGYTF. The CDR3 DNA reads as TGCGCCAGCAGCCAAGATATAGGACTTAACTATGGCTACACCTTC.

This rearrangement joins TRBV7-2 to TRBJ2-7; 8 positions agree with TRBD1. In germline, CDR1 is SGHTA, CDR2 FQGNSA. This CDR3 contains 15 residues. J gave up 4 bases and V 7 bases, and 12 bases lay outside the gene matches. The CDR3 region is CASKDREEILYEQYF. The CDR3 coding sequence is TGTGCCAGCAAGGACAGGGAAGAAATACTATACGAGCAGTACTTC.

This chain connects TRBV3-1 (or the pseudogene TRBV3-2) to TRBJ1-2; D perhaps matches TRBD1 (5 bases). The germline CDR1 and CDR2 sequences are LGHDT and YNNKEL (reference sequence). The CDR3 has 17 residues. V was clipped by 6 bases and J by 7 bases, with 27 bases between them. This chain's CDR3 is CASRPLTGLGESGGYTF. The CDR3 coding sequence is TGTGCCAGCAGGCCACTCACGGGACTCGGAGAATCCGGTGGCTACACCTTC.

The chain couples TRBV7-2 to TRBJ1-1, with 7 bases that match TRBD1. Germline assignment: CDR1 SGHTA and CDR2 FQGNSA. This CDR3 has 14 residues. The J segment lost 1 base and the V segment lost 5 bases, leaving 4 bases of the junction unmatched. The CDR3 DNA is TGTGCCAGCAGCCGGGACAGCCGGAACACTGAAGCTTTCTTT. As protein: CASSRDSRNTEAFF.

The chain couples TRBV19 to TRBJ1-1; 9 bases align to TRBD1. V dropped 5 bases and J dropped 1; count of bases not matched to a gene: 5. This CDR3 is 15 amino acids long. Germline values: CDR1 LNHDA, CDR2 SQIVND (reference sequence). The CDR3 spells CASSAEQGANTEAFF. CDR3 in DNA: TGTGCCAGTAGTGCTGAACAGGGGGCGAACACTGAAGCTTTCTTT.